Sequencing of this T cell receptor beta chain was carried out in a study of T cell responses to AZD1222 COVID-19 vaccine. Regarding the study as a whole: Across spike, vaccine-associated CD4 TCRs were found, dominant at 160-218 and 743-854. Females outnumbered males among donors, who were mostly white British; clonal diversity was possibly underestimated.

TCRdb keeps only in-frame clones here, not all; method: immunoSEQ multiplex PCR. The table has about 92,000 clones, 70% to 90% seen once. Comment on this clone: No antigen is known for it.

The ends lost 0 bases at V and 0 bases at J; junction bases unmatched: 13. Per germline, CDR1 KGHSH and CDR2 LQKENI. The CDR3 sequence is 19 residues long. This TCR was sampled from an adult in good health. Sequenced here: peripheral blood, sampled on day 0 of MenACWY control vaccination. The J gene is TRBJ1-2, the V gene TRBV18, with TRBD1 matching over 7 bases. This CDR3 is CASSPPTGAPGPANYGYTF. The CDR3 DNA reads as TGTGCCAGCTCACCACCTACAGGGGCACCCGGGCCGGCTAACTATGGCTACACCTTC.